Listed below are T cell receptor beta chains from one sample, sequenced in a study of blood T cell repertoires in COVID-19. Assay: immunoSEQ multiplex PCR; the TCRdb copy retains only in-frame clones and omits some. The sample contains over 250,000 clones, almost 85% of which appear only once. The sample was peripheral blood. All receptors come from a man aged 45-65 years with active or convalescent COVID-19. The CDR3 runs from the conserved cysteine through the conserved F or W. D genes are given only for firm matches. Clone sizes are given selectively: once, few, many, or a class where the clone is expanded.

NA NA TRBJ1-3 TRBV27 TGTGCCAGCAGGGGGACCGGGACAAGCTCTGGAAACACCATATATTTT CASRGTGTSSGNTIYF
NA NA TRBJ1-1 TRBV18 TGTGCCAGCTCACCAAGAGGCCAGAACCTTGAAGCTTTCTTT CASSPRGQNLEAFF
NA NA TRBJ1-2 TRBV5-6 TGTGCCAGCAGCTTGTACCCCGGGGGGGAAATCTATGGCTACACCTTC CASSLYPGGEIYGYTF
NA NA TRBJ2-7 TRBV12-3/TRBV12-4 TGTGCCAGCAGTTTCACCCACAGTGACGAGCAGTACTTC CASSFTHSDEQYF
TRBD1 NA TRBJ1-6 TRBV18 TGTGCCAGCTCGCCACGGGACAGAGAAAATTCACCCCTCCACTTT CASSPRDRENSPLHF
NA NA TRBJ1-4 TRBV19 TGTGCCAGTAGGATACAAATTAATGAAAAACTGTTTTTT CASRIQINEKLFF
NA NA TRBJ2-7 TRBV7-8 TGTGCCAGCAGCGCTCCGCTAGACCGGGAGCAGTACTTC CASSAPLDREQYF
NA NA TRBJ2-1 TRBV2 TGTGCCAGCAGCCGGGACTGGGGAAATGAGCAGTTCTTC CASSRDWGNEQFF
TRBD1 few TRBJ1-3 TRBV7-2 TGTGCCAGCAGCTTAGAGGCCCCGGGACAGTTTTACTCTGGAAACACCATATATTTT CASSLEAPGQFYSGNTIYF
TRBD1 NA TRBJ2-3 TRBV7-3 TGTGCCAGCAGCCCTGGTCAGGGGGCGTTGGTAGATACGCAGTATTTT CASSPGQGALVDTQYF
TRBD2 NA TRBJ2-1 TRBV28 TGTGCCAGCAGTCCAACTGGACTAGCCAATGAGCAGTTCTTC CASSPTGLANEQFF
NA NA TRBJ2-5 TRBV7-8 TGTGCCAGCAGCTTAGCCCACCCGGGGGCCCAGTACTTC CASSLAHPGAQYF
NA NA TRBJ2-7 TRBV23-1 TGCGCCAGCAGTCATGGCAGAAACCCCTACGAGCAGTACTTC CASSHGRNPYEQYF
TRBD1 NA TRBJ2-4 TRBV7-9 TGTGCCAGCAGCCCATGGACAGGGGTAGCCAAAAACATTCAGTACTTC CASSPWTGVAKNIQYF
NA NA TRBJ1-1 TRBV10-3 TGTGCCATCAGTGAGCCCGGGGGAAAGGACACTGAAGCTTTCTTT CAISEPGGKDTEAFF
TRBD2 NA TRBJ2-1 TRBV30 TGTGCCTGGACCTTTATCAGCGGGAGAGGGTACAATGAGCAGTTCTTC CAWTFISGRGYNEQFF
TRBD2 NA TRBJ2-1 TRBV9 TGTGCCAGCAGCGTCGGAGCCAGCGGGAGGGCGAATGAGCAGTTCTTC CASSVGASGRANEQFF